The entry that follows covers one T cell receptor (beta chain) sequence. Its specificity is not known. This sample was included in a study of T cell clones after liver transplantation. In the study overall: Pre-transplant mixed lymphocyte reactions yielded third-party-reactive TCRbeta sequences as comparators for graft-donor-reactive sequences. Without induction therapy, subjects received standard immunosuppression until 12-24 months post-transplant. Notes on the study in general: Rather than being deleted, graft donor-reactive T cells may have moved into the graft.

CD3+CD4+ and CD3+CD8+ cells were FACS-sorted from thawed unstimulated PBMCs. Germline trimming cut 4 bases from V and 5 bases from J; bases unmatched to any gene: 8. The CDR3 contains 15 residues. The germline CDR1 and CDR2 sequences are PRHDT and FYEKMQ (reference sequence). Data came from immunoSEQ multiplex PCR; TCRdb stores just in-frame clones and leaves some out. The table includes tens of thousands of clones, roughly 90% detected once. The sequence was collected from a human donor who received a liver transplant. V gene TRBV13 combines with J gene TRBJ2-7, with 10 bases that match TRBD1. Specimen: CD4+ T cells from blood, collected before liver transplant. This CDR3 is CASSSRDRGQDEQYF. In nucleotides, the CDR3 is TGTGCCAGCAGCTCCCGGGACAGGGGTCAAGACGAGCAGTACTTC.